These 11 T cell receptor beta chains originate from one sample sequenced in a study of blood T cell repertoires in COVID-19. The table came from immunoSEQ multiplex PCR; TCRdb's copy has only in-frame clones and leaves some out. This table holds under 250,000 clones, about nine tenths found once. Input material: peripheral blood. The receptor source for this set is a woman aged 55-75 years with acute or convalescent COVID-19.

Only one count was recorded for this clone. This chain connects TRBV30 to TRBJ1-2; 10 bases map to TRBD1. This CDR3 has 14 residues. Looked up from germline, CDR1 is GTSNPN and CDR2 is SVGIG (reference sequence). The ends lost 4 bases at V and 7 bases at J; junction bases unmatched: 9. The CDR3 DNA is TGTGCCTGGACTCGGGACAGGGGAACTCTTGGCTACACCTTC. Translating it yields CAWTRDRGTLGYTF.

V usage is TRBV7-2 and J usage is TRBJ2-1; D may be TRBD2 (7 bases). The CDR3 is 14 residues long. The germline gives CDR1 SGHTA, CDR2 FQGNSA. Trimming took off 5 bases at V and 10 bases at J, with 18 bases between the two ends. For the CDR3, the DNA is TGTGCCAGCAGCAATAGGAGGGGGGGAGAGGAGCAGTTCTTC. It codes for CASSNRRGGEEQFF.

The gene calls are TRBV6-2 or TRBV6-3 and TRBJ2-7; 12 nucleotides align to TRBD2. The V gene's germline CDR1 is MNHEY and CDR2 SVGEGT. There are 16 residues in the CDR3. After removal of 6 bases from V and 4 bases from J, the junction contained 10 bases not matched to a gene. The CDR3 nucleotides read TGTGCCAGCAGCTCCCCCCGGACTAGCGGGAAGTACGAGCAGTACTTC. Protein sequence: CASSSPRTSGKYEQYF.

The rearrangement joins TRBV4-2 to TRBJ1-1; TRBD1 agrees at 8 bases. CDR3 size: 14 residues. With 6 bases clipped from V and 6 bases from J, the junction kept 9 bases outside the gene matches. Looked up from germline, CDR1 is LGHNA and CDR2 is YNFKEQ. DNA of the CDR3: TGTGCCAGCAGGCCCTCCCAGGGGGCCGCTGAAGCTTTCTTT. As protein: CASRPSQGAAEAFF.

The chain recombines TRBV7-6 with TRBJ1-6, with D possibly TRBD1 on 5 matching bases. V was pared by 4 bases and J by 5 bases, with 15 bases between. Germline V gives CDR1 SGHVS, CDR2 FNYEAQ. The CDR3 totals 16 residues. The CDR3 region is CASSSQGGSNNSPLHF. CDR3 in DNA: TGTGCCAGCAGCTCCCAGGGAGGCAGTAATAATTCACCCCTCCACTTT.

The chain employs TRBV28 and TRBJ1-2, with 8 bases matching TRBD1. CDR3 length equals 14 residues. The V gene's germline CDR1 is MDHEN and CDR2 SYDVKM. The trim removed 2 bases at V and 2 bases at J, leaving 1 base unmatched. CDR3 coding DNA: TGTGCCAGCAGTTTAAGGACAGGGAACTATGGCTACACCTTC. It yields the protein CASSLRTGNYGYTF.

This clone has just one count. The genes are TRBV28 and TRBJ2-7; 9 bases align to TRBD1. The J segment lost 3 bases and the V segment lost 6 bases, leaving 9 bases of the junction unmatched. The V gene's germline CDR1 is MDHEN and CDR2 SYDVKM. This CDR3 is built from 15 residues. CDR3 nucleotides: TGTGCCAGCAGGCCTGGGACAGGGTATCTCTACGAGCAGTACTTC. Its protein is CASRPGTGYLYEQYF.

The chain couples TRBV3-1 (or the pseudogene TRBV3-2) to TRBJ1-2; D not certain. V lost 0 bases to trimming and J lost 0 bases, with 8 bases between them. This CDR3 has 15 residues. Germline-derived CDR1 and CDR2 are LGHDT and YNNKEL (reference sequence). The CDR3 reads CASSQDPGSNYGYTF. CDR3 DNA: TGTGCCAGCAGCCAAGATCCCGGTTCTAACTATGGCTACACCTTC.

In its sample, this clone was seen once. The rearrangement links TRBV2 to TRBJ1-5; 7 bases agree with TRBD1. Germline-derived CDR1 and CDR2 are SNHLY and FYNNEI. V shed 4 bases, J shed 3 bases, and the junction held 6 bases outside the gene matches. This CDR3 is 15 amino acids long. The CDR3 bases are TGTGCCAGCAGTGTCGACAGGGTCCCCAATCAGCCCCAGCATTTT. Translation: CASSVDRVPNQPQHF. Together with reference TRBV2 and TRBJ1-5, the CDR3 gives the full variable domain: EPEVTQTPSHQVTQMGQEVILRCVPISNHLYFYWYRQILGQKVEFLVSFYNNEISEKSEIFDDQFSVERPDGSNFTLKIRSTKLEDSAMYFCASSVDRVPNQPQHFGDGTRLSIL.

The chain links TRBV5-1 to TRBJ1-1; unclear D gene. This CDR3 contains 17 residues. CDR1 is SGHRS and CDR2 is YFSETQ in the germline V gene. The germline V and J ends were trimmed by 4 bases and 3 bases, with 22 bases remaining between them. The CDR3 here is CASSAFWRKYQYTEAFF. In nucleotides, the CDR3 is TGCGCCAGCAGCGCCTTTTGGAGAAAGTATCAGTACACTGAAGCTTTCTTT.

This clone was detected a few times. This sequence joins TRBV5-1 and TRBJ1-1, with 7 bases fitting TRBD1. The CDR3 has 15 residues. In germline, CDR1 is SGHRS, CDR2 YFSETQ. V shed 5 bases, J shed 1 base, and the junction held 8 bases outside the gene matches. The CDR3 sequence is CASRATGTANTEAFF. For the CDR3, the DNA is TGCGCCAGCAGGGCCACCGGGACAGCGAACACTGAAGCTTTCTTT. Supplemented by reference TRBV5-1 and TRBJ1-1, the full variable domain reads KAGVTQTPRYLIKTRGQQVTLSCSPISGHRSVSWYQQTPGQGLQFLFEYFSETQRNKGNFPGRFSGRQFSNSRSEMNVSTLELGDSALYLCASRATGTANTEAFFGQGTRLTVV.